This T cell receptor beta chain was documented in a study of CD8+CD57+ T cells in acquired aplastic anemia. Study findings and constraints: A significant difference in CD8+ Simpson's diversity between patients and controls was not found.

TCR beta VDJ and CDR3 profiling used genomic DNA as template. MiXCR was run by TCRdb on the reads, yielding one entry per CDR3 protein. The sample contains about 470,000 distinct CDR3 sequences, around 33% of which appear only once. By flow cytometry, patients selected for sequencing had shown an expansion of CD8+CD57+ cells. Notes on this clonotype: Its cognate antigen is unknown.

Trimming removed 7 bases from V and 6 bases from J; junction bases left unmatched: 9. CDR3 size: 15 residues. The chain is built from TRBV12-3 or TRBV12-4 and TRBJ2-1; 10 bases are a match to TRBD2. The TCR originated in a human donor with aplastic anemia. Sequencing used sorted CD4+, CD8+, or CD8+CD57+ T cells (not recorded which) from PBMCs. As DNA, the CDR3 is TGTGCCAGCACTTTTCTAGCGGGAGCCTTCAATGAGCAGTTCTTC. The encoded protein is CASTFLAGAFNEQFF.